These T cell receptor beta chains were read from a single sample in a study of blood T cell repertoires in COVID-19. Profiling relied on immunoSEQ multiplex PCR, and the TCRdb table lists in-frame clones only, not all of them. The data hold fewer than 200,000 clones, with about three quarters observed a single time. The sequenced sample consisted of peripheral blood. The receptor source for this set is a man aged 65-85 years with acute or convalescent COVID-19. Both conserved end residues are part of each CDR3. The D gene is left open where the match is weak. Clone size is shown for a subset of rows, as once, few, many or a class of expanded clone.

abundance: few
d_gene: TRBD2
v_gene: TRBV9
j_gene: TRBJ2-3
CDR3aa: CASSVDPSGSTDTQYF
CDR3nt: TGTGCCAGCAGCGTAGATCCTAGCGGGAGCACAGATACGCAGTATTTT

abundance: few
d_gene: .
v_gene: TRBV11-2
j_gene: TRBJ2-3
CDR3aa: CASSSLDTQYF
CDR3nt: TGTGCCAGCAGCTCCCTAGATACGCAGTATTTT

abundance: .
d_gene: TRBD1
v_gene: TRBV27
j_gene: TRBJ1-2
CDR3aa: CASSPGQGPYGYTF
CDR3nt: TGTGCCAGCAGTCCCGGACAGGGACCATATGGCTACACCTTC

abundance: .
d_gene: .
v_gene: TRBV6-2/TRBV6-3
j_gene: TRBJ2-3
CDR3aa: CASSYFFSGSTDTQYF
CDR3nt: TGTGCCAGCAGTTACTTTTTTAGCGGAAGCACAGATACGCAGTATTTT

abundance: .
d_gene: TRBD2
v_gene: TRBV6-1
j_gene: TRBJ2-6
CDR3aa: CASSDPGAGAGANVLTF
CDR3nt: TGTGCCAGCAGTGACCCGGGTGCGGGGGCTGGGGCCAACGTCCTGACTTTC

abundance: .
d_gene: TRBD1
v_gene: TRBV5-1
j_gene: TRBJ2-7
CDR3aa: CASSPTQGVTYEQYF
CDR3nt: TGCGCCAGCAGCCCCACACAGGGGGTTACCTACGAGCAGTACTTC

abundance: .
d_gene: .
v_gene: TRBV7-2
j_gene: TRBJ2-7
CDR3aa: CASSLPQAYEQYF
CDR3nt: TGTGCCAGCAGCTTACCCCAGGCCTACGAGCAGTACTTC

abundance: .
d_gene: TRBD1
v_gene: TRBV24-1
j_gene: TRBJ1-2
CDR3aa: CATSDSGTGVNGYTF
CDR3nt: TGTGCCACCAGTGATTCCGGGACAGGGGTTAATGGCTACACCTTC

abundance: .
d_gene: .
v_gene: TRBV6-5
j_gene: TRBJ2-4
CDR3aa: CASSYGGYLAKNIQYF
CDR3nt: TGTGCCAGCAGTTACGGCGGTTATCTAGCCAAAAACATTCAGTACTTC

abundance: .
d_gene: .
v_gene: TRBV21-1
j_gene: TRBJ2-4
CDR3aa: CASSNIGGNIQYF
CDR3nt: TGTGCCAGCAGCAATATCGGGGGAAACATTCAGTACTTC

abundance: .
d_gene: TRBD2
v_gene: TRBV6-2/TRBV6-3
j_gene: TRBJ2-5
CDR3aa: CASSKGLAGGGETQYF
CDR3nt: TGTGCCAGCAGTAAGGGACTAGCGGGAGGAGGGGAGACCCAGTACTTC

abundance: .
d_gene: .
v_gene: TRBV6-2/TRBV6-3
j_gene: TRBJ1-1
CDR3aa: CASSYGPRGPLGTEAFF
CDR3nt: TGTGCCAGCAGTTACGGTCCTCGAGGGCCTCTAGGCACTGAAGCTTTCTTT

abundance: once
d_gene: .
v_gene: TRBV5-1
j_gene: TRBJ1-3
CDR3aa: CASSSDTSGNTIYF
CDR3nt: TGCGCCAGCAGCTCGGACACCTCTGGAAACACCATATATTTT

abundance: few
d_gene: .
v_gene: TRBV7-9
j_gene: TRBJ2-1
CDR3aa: CASSRRDNNEQFF
CDR3nt: TGTGCCAGCAGCAGAAGGGACAACAATGAGCAGTTCTTC

abundance: .
d_gene: .
v_gene: TRBV4-1
j_gene: TRBJ1-4
CDR3aa: CASSQGSGLGEKLFF
CDR3nt: TGCGCCAGCAGCCAAGGGAGCGGTTTAGGGGAAAAACTGTTTTTT

abundance: .
d_gene: .
v_gene: TRBV15
j_gene: TRBJ1-5
CDR3aa: CATSREPPGTHSNQPQHF
CDR3nt: TGTGCCACCAGCAGAGAGCCGCCGGGAACACATAGCAATCAGCCCCAGCATTTT

abundance: few
d_gene: TRBD1
v_gene: TRBV14
j_gene: TRBJ2-1
CDR3aa: CASRMTGVSYNEQFF
CDR3nt: TGTGCCAGCAGAATGACAGGGGTATCCTACAATGAGCAGTTCTTC

abundance: .
d_gene: .
v_gene: TRBV7-2
j_gene: TRBJ2-7
CDR3aa: CASSLARGSYEQYF
CDR3nt: TGTGCCAGCAGCTTAGCCAGGGGATCCTACGAGCAGTACTTC

abundance: .
d_gene: .
v_gene: TRBV19
j_gene: TRBJ2-3
CDR3aa: CASTLQGSRADTQYF
CDR3nt: TGTGCCAGTACTCTACAGGGAAGTCGAGCAGATACGCAGTATTTT

abundance: .
d_gene: TRBD1
v_gene: TRBV6-6
j_gene: TRBJ2-3
CDR3aa: CASRLPQGAPDTQYF
CDR3nt: TGTGCCAGCAGGCTACCACAGGGGGCCCCAGATACGCAGTATTTT

abundance: .
d_gene: TRBD1
v_gene: TRBV5-1
j_gene: TRBJ1-4
CDR3aa: CASSLGTGLKEKLFF
CDR3nt: TGCGCCAGCAGCTTAGGGACAGGCTTAAAGGAAAAACTGTTTTTT

abundance: .
d_gene: .
v_gene: TRBV5-1
j_gene: TRBJ1-4
CDR3aa: CASSSTQGEKLFF
CDR3nt: TGCGCCAGCAGCTCTACTCAGGGGGAAAAACTGTTTTTT

abundance: .
d_gene: TRBD1
v_gene: TRBV12-3/TRBV12-4
j_gene: TRBJ2-5
CDR3aa: CASSSTGSETQYF
CDR3nt: TGTGCCAGCAGTTCGACAGGGTCCGAGACCCAGTACTTC

abundance: few
d_gene: .
v_gene: TRBV6-5
j_gene: TRBJ2-1
CDR3aa: CASSYGPYNEQFF
CDR3nt: TGTGCCAGCAGTTACGGCCCATACAATGAGCAGTTCTTC

abundance: .
d_gene: .
v_gene: TRBV19
j_gene: TRBJ2-6
CDR3aa: CASSPSGTGANVLTF
CDR3nt: TGTGCCAGTAGTCCCTCAGGGACTGGGGCCAACGTCCTGACTTTC

abundance: once
d_gene: .
v_gene: TRBV10-2
j_gene: TRBJ2-1
CDR3aa: CASSVLGKNEQFF
CDR3nt: TGCGCCAGCAGTGTATTGGGCAAGAATGAGCAGTTCTTC

abundance: once
d_gene: .
v_gene: TRBV7-9
j_gene: TRBJ1-2
CDR3aa: CASSRGTNANYGYTF
CDR3nt: TGTGCCAGCAGCCGCGGGACGAACGCTAACTATGGCTACACCTTC

abundance: .
d_gene: .
v_gene: TRBV30
j_gene: TRBJ1-5
CDR3aa: CAWREGGNQPQHF
CDR3nt: TGTGCCTGGAGAGAAGGGGGCAATCAGCCCCAGCATTTT

abundance: .
d_gene: TRBD1
v_gene: TRBV29-1
j_gene: TRBJ1-1
CDR3aa: CSADRGRTEAFF
CDR3nt: TGCAGCGCCGACAGGGGGCGTACTGAAGCTTTCTTT

abundance: .
d_gene: .
v_gene: TRBV7-9
j_gene: TRBJ1-1
CDR3aa: CASSFAGANTEAFF
CDR3nt: TGTGCCAGCAGCTTCGCCGGAGCTAACACTGAAGCTTTCTTT

abundance: .
d_gene: .
v_gene: TRBV29-1
j_gene: TRBJ2-7
CDR3aa: CSAQTSQGYEQYF
CDR3nt: TGCAGCGCACAGACCTCCCAGGGCTACGAGCAGTACTTC

abundance: .
d_gene: .
v_gene: TRBV28
j_gene: TRBJ2-3
CDR3aa: CASSLGGPSTDTQYF
CDR3nt: TGTGCCAGCAGTCTGGGAGGCCCTAGCACAGATACGCAGTATTTT

abundance: .
d_gene: TRBD1
v_gene: TRBV2
j_gene: TRBJ2-5
CDR3aa: CASRITGAETQYF
CDR3nt: TGTGCCAGCAGAATAACAGGGGCAGAGACCCAGTACTTC

abundance: .
d_gene: .
v_gene: TRBV9
j_gene: TRBJ2-3
CDR3aa: CASSVAASERDTQYF
CDR3nt: TGTGCCAGCAGCGTAGCGGCTAGCGAGAGGGATACGCAGTATTTT

abundance: .
d_gene: .
v_gene: TRBV7-2
j_gene: TRBJ2-5
CDR3aa: CASSSRKETQYF
CDR3nt: TGTGCCAGCAGCTCCAGGAAAGAGACCCAGTACTTC

abundance: .
d_gene: .
v_gene: TRBV4-1
j_gene: TRBJ2-3
CDR3aa: CASSQEESSTDTQYF
CDR3nt: TGCGCCAGCAGCCAAGAGGAGTCTAGCACAGATACGCAGTATTTT

abundance: .
d_gene: TRBD2
v_gene: TRBV7-8
j_gene: TRBJ2-1
CDR3aa: CASSLVAGEYNEQFF
CDR3nt: TGTGCCAGCAGCTTAGTAGCGGGAGAATACAATGAGCAGTTCTTC

abundance: few
d_gene: TRBD1
v_gene: TRBV5-1
j_gene: TRBJ1-2
CDR3aa: CASSLGGTGGGLYGYTF
CDR3nt: TGCGCCAGCAGCTTGGGCGGCACAGGGGGCGGCCTCTATGGCTACACCTTC

abundance: few
d_gene: TRBD2
v_gene: TRBV6-6
j_gene: TRBJ2-7
CDR3aa: CASWTSGSQYEQYF
CDR3nt: TGTGCCAGCTGGACTAGCGGGAGTCAGTACGAGCAGTACTTC

abundance: many
d_gene: TRBD2
v_gene: TRBV11-2
j_gene: TRBJ2-1
CDR3aa: CASSLMAGERSYNEQFF
CDR3nt: TGTGCCAGCAGCTTAATGGCGGGAGAAAGGTCCTACAATGAGCAGTTCTTC

abundance: .
d_gene: .
v_gene: TRBV24-1
j_gene: TRBJ2-1
CDR3aa: CATSDPPGAQFF
CDR3nt: TGTGCCACCAGTGACCCACCAGGGGCGCAGTTCTTC

abundance: few
d_gene: TRBD1
v_gene: TRBV30
j_gene: TRBJ1-1
CDR3aa: CAWSHTPGQGVEAFF
CDR3nt: TGTGCCTGGAGTCATACTCCGGGACAGGGTGTCGAGGCTTTCTTT

abundance: .
d_gene: .
v_gene: TRBV2
j_gene: TRBJ2-1
CDR3aa: CASNGGGYSYNEQFF
CDR3nt: TGTGCCAGCAACGGAGGCGGGTACTCCTACAATGAGCAGTTCTTC